This T cell receptor (beta chain) was identified during a study of human T cells and chemical hapten exposure. About the study: Patients received weekly diphenylcyclopropenone doses to the scalp throughout the roughly 22-week study.

From the RACE reads, TCRdb called clonotypes with MiXCR, one entry per CDR3 protein. Among around 300,000 distinct CDR3 sequences listed, approximately 6.3% were seen once. The V and J ends lost 11 bases and 4 bases respectively, with 22 bases between them. Germline lookup yields CDR1 ENHRY and CDR2 SYGVKD. There are 15 residues in the CDR3. This clonotype appeared many times. Time point: patch test 1, 2 weeks after DPC sensitization. Stated treatment: therapeutic diphenylcyclopropenone sensitization with weekly scalp DPC. The sample in question was whole blood, obtained in connection with sensitization to the hapten diphenylcyclopropenone (DPC). The clonotype originates from a woman under 30 with alopecia areata. Some clones in this sample may be carry-over from other donors' samples. The V call is TRBV10-3, the J call TRBJ2-3, with D possibly being TRBD2 (5 bases). This CDR3 reads CASQEADGLPDTQYF. CDR3 DNA: TGTGCCTCCCAGGAGGCCGATGGGCTTCCAGATACGCAGTATTTT.